The 20 T cell receptor beta chains below all came from one sample that was sequenced in a study of response to subunit inactivated influenza vaccine. TCRdb reprocessed the RT-PCR reads via MiXCR and lists one record per CDR3 protein. The data hold 700,000 to 900,000 distinct CDR3 sequences, with approximately 22% observed a single time. The source was PBMCs from blood, collected approximately 5 days after vaccination. The receptors derive from a man over 45 who received an inactivated influenza vaccine.

The J gene is TRBJ1-5, the V gene TRBV3-1, with TRBD1 matching over 10 bases. CDR3 length equals 15 residues. J lost 6 bases, V lost 2 bases, and 4 bases had no gene match. From germline, CDR1 is LGHDT and CDR2 YNNKEL (reference sequence). The CDR3 DNA reads TGTGCCAGCAGCCAACGGACAGGGGGTAGTCAGCCCCAGCATTTT. It is translated as CASSQRTGGSQPQHF.

This chain links TRBV7-2 with TRBJ2-1; a possible D gene is TRBD2 (5 bases). The CDR3 is 14 residues long. The germline V gene has CDR1 SGHTA and CDR2 FQGNSA. V gave up 5 bases and J gave up 6 bases, with 14 bases separating them. CDR3 residues: CTSSPHKAGNEQFF. DNA of the CDR3: TGTACCAGCAGCCCCCACAAGGCGGGCAATGAGCAGTTCTTC.

The chain couples TRBV5-1 to TRBJ2-6; the D is unclear. In germline, CDR1 is SGHRS, CDR2 YFSETQ. The V end lost 4 bases, the J end lost 0 bases, and 11 bases lay between the germline ends. The length of the CDR3 is 16 residues. The CDR3 DNA sequence: TGCGCCAGCAGCCGCGTGCAGAACTCTGGGGCCAACGTCCTGACTTTC. As protein: CASSRVQNSGANVLTF.

This clonotype appeared a few times. The chain couples TRBV4-3 to TRBJ2-3; a possible D gene is TRBD2 (6 bases). The V end lost 4 bases, the J end lost 2 bases, and 13 bases lay between the germline ends. Germline assignment: CDR1 LGHNA and CDR2 YSLEER. The CDR3 totals 15 residues. Here the CDR3 DNA reads TGCGCCAGCAGCCCGTACGGCGGGGCCACAGATACGCAGTATTTT. Translated: CASSPYGGATDTQYF.

The chain has TRBV7-2 and TRBJ1-2, with D maybe TRBD1 (5 bases). Germline-derived CDR1 and CDR2 are SGHTA and FQGNSA. V dropped 5 bases and J dropped 8 bases, with 15 bases sitting between them. The CDR3 length is 13 residues. As DNA, the CDR3 is TGTGCCAGCAGCCCGCAGGGTTCCCTCGGCTACACCTTC. Translation gives CASSPQGSLGYTF.

The J gene is TRBJ2-7, the V gene TRBV6-6; D perhaps matches TRBD1 (6 bases). The germline V and J ends were trimmed by 2 bases and 5 bases, with 7 bases remaining between them. CDR3 length: 12 residues. Germline V CDR1 and CDR2: MNHNY, SVGAGI (reference sequence). For the CDR3, the DNA is TGTGCCAGCAGTTACAGGACAGACGAGCAGTACTTC. It yields the protein CASSYRTDEQYF.

This clonotype was recorded a few times. This chain links TRBV25-1 with TRBJ2-5; 8 positions agree with TRBD2. CDR3 length: 19 amino acids. V was pared by 0 bases and J by 1 base, with 13 bases of the junction left unmatched. The germline V gene encodes CDR1 MGHDK and CDR2 SYGVNS. The CDR3, as DNA: TGTGCCAGCAGTGAATACGTCCAGAGGCGGGGGGTCTTCCAAGAGACCCAGTACTTC. Amino acids: CASSEYVQRRGVFQETQYF.

The table lists this clonotype with a few counts. This sequence joins TRBV12-3 or TRBV12-4 and TRBJ1-5; TRBD1 matches 11 bases. The CDR3 spans 16 residues. V dropped 1 base and J dropped 4; count of bases not matched to a gene: 3. The CDR3 region has the DNA TGTGCCAGCAGTTTAGACGGACAGGGGGCGAATCAGCCCCAGCATTTT. This sequence encodes CASSLDGQGANQPQHF.

Regarding this clonotype: A read error is likely, as this CDR3 ends without the conserved phenylalanine or tryptophan. The rearrangement links TRBV20-1 to TRBJ2-1; the D is unclear. The CDR3 has 13 amino acids. The germline gives CDR1 DFQATT, CDR2 SNEGSKA (reference sequence). The ends were cut back, 7 bases at V and 5 bases at J, with 15 bases in the middle. The DNA for the CDR3 is TGCAGTGAAAGGTCCGGGTTCGACAATGAGCAGTTCCTC. Protein product: CSERSGFDNEQFL.

This clonotype has more than one count but fewer than ten. The chain carries TRBV4-3 and TRBJ1-4, with D perhaps matching TRBD1 (5 bases). Trimming left V 0 bases short and J 8 bases short, with 16 bases between. This CDR3 is 16 amino acids long. Germline V CDR1 and CDR2: LGHNA, YSLEER. Here the CDR3 DNA reads TGCGCCAGCAGCCAAGATTACGGGGGAAGGGTCGAAAAACTGTTTTTT. The encoded protein is CASSQDYGGRVEKLFF.

This clonotype is a singleton in its sample. The chain is built from TRBV20-1 and TRBJ2-2, with TRBD2 matching over 12 bases. The CDR3 is 14 amino acids. The V gene end was trimmed by 6 bases and the J gene end by 6 bases; junction bases not matched to a gene: 5. CDR1 DFQATT and CDR2 SNEGSKA come from the germline V gene (reference sequence). The CDR3 coding sequence is TGCAGTGCGCCTAGCGGGGGGGCCGCCGGGGAGCTGTTTTTT. Translation: CSAPSGGAAGELFF.

This clonotype was seen a handful of times. CDR3 DNA: TGCGCCAGCAGCCCCACTACCCCCCTGGAGCAGTACTTC. This codes for CASSPTTPLEQYF. The chain combines TRBV5-1 with TRBJ2-7; D ambiguous. The CDR3 is made up of 13 amino acids. Germline CDR1 SGHRS, CDR2 YFSETQ. V lost 4 bases to trimming and J lost 7 bases, with 15 bases between them.

The chain is built from TRBV28 and TRBJ2-5, with TRBD2 matching 13 bases. The CDR3 is 18 amino acids. Germline lookup yields CDR1 MDHEN and CDR2 SYDVKM. J lost 5 bases, V lost 5 bases, and 14 bases had no gene match. The CDR3 DNA reads TGTGCCAGCAGTCCCGCCAAACTAGCGGGAGGGGGGAAGGAGACCCAGTACTTC. This encodes CASSPAKLAGGGKETQYF.

The chain joins TRBV7-2 to TRBJ2-4, with D perhaps TRBD2 (6 bases). V lost 4 bases and J 7 bases, leaving 17 bases between the germline ends. The length of the CDR3 is 15 residues. Per the germline V gene, CDR1 is SGHTA and CDR2 is FQGNSA. The CDR3 loop reads CASSSQSGTFNIQYF. The CDR3 DNA is TGTGCCAGCAGCTCTCAATCCGGGACTTTCAACATTCAGTACTTC. The whole variable domain, remainder taken from reference TRBV7-2 and TRBJ2-4, is GAGVSQSPSNKVTEKGKDVELRCDPISGHTALYWYRQSLGQGLEFLIYFQGNSAPDKSGLPSDRFSAERTGGSVSTLTIQRTQQEDSAVYLCASSSQSGTFNIQYFGAGTRLSVL.

This clonotype was recorded at least ten times. The chain has TRBV4-1 and TRBJ1-1, with TRBD1 as a possible D gene (5 bases). Germline CDR1 reads MGHRA; CDR2 reads YSYEKL. Trimming took 7 bases from V and 4 from J, leaving 19 bases between them. This CDR3 is built from 15 residues. DNA of the CDR3: TGCGCCAGCACCCGGGATGGTCAGGGCGGCACTGAAGCTTTCTTT. It yields the protein CASTRDGQGGTEAFF.

This clonotype was picked up many times. V gene TRBV12-3 or TRBV12-4 combines with J gene TRBJ1-1, with unresolved D. The CDR3 contains 11 residues. Deletions cut 1 base from V and 12 bases from J, with 9 bases between. The CDR3 spells CASSLGGSPFF. The CDR3 DNA sequence: TGTGCCAGCAGTTTAGGAGGGAGCCCTTTCTTT.

This clonotype was counted only a few times. CDR3 residues: CSVEDQRETLQETQYF. For the CDR3, the DNA is TGCAGCGTTGAAGATCAGCGGGAGACCCTCCAAGAGACCCAGTACTTC. The chain links TRBV29-1 to TRBJ2-5; 8 bases are a match to TRBD2. Per germline, CDR1 SQVTM and CDR2 ANQGSEA. The CDR3 consists of 16 residues. Germline trimming cut 0 bases from V and 1 base from J; bases unmatched to any gene: 7.

The J gene is TRBJ1-6, the V gene TRBV11-2; D not certain. The CDR3 is 16 residues long. The V and J ends lost 5 bases and 9 bases respectively, with 20 bases between them. Germline CDR1 is SGHAT and CDR2 is FQNNGV. CDR3 in amino acids: CASSPLGAPRSSPLHF. CDR3 bases: TGTGCCAGCAGCCCATTGGGCGCACCCCGTAGTTCACCCCTCCACTTT.

V and J are TRBV20-1 and TRBJ2-7, with D unresolved. In germline, CDR1 is DFQATT, CDR2 SNEGSKA (reference sequence). Trimming took 0 bases from V and 0 from J, leaving 15 bases between them. This CDR3 has 16 residues. The CDR3 sequence is CSARDFIPGSSYEQYF. The CDR3 bases are TGCAGTGCTAGAGATTTTATCCCGGGTAGCTCCTACGAGCAGTACTTC.

The V call is TRBV11-2, the J call TRBJ2-1, with 7 bases matching TRBD2. The length of the CDR3 is 16 residues. CDR1 is SGHAT and CDR2 is FQNNGV in the germline V gene. V shed 3 bases and J 9 bases; nucleotides not matched to a gene: 14. Here the CDR3 DNA reads TGTGCCAGCAGCTTCCTAGTTCGCGGGGGACTTGTTGAGCAGTTCTTC. It codes for CASSFLVRGGLVEQFF.